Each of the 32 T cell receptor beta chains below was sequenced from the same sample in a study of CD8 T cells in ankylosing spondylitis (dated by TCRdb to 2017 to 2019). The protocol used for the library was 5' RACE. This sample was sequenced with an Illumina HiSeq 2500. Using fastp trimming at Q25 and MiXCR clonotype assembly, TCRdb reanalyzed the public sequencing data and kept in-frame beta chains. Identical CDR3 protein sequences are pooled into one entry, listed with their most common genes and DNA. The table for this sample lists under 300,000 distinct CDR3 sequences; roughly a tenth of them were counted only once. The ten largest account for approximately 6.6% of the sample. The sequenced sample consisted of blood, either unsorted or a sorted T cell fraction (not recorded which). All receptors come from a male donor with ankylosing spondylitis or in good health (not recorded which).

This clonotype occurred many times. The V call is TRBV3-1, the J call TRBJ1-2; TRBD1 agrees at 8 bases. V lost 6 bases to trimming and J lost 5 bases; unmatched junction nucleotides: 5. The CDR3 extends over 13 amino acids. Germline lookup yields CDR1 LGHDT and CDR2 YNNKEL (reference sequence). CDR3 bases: TGTGCCAGCAGGCAGACAGGGGAATATGGCTACACCTTC. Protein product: CASRQTGEYGYTF.

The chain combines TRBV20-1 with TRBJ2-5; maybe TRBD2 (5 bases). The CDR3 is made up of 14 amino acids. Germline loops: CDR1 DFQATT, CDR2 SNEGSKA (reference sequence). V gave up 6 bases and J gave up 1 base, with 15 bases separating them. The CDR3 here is CSATSFPIQETQYF. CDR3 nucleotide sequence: TGCAGTGCCACTAGTTTCCCAATCCAAGAGACCCAGTACTTC.

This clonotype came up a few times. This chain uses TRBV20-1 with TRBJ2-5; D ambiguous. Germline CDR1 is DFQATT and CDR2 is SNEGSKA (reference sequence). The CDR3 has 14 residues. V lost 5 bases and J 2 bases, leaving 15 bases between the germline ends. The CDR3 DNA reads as TGCAGTGCTCAGAAGACGGACCCACAAGAGACCCAGTACTTC. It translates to CSAQKTDPQETQYF.

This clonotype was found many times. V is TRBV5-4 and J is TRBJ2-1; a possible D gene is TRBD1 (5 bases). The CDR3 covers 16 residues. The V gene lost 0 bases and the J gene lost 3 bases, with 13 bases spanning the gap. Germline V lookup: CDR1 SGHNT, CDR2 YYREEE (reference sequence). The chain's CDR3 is CASSLGQGQVYNEQFF. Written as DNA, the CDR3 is TGTGCCAGCAGCTTGGGGCAGGGTCAGGTCTACAATGAGCAGTTCTTC.

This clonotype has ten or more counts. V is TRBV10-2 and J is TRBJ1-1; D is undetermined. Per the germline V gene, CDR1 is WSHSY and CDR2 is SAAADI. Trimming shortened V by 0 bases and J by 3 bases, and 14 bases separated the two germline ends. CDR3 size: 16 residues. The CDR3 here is CASSESSTWADTEAFF. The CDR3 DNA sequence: TGCGCCAGCAGTGAGTCGAGTACGTGGGCCGACACTGAAGCTTTCTTT.

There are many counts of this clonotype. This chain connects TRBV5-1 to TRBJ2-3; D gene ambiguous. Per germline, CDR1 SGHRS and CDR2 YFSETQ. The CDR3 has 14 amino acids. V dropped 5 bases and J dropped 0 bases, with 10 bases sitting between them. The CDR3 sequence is CASRHETSTDTQYF. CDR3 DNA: TGCGCCAGCAGACACGAAACTAGCACAGATACGCAGTATTTT.

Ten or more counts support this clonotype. DNA of the CDR3: TGTGCCAGCAGCAACGACCCCACGAGCTACACCTTC. As protein: CASSNDPTSYTF. This chain links TRBV7-3 with TRBJ1-2; no firm D call. Trimming shortened V by 5 bases and J by 9 bases, and 13 bases separated the two germline ends. Germline CDR1 is SGHTA and CDR2 is FQGTGA. The CDR3 has 12 amino acids. The whole variable domain, filled in from reference TRBV7-3 and TRBJ1-2, reads GAGVSQTPSNKVTEKGKYVELRCDPISGHTALYWYRQSLGQGPEFLIYFQGTGAADDSGLPNDRFFAVRPEGSVSTLKIQRTERGDSAVYLCASSNDPTSYTFGSGTRLTVV.

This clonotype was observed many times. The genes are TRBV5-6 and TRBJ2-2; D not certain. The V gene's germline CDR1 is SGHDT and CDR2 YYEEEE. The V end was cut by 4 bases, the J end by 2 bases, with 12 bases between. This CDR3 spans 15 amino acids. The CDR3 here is CASSRDGINTGELFF. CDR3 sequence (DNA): TGTGCCAGCAGCCGTGACGGAATAAACACCGGGGAGCTGTTTTTT. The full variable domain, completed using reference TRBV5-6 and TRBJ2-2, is DAGVTQSPTHLIKTRGQQVTLRCSPKSGHDTVSWYQQALGQGPQFIFQYYEEEERQRGNFPDRFSGHQFPNYSSELNVNALLLGDSALYLCASSRDGINTGELFFGEGSRLTVL.

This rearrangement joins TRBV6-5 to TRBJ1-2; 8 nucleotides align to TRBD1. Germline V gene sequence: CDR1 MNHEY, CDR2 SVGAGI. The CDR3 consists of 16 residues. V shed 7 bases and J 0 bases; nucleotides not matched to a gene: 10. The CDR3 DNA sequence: TGTGCCAGCAACCCAGCGACAGGGGAAGCTAACTATGGCTACACCTTC. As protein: CASNPATGEANYGYTF.

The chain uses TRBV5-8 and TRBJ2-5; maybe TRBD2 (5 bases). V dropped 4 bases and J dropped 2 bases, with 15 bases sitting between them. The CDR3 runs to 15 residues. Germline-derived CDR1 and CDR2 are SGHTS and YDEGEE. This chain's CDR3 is CASSIRRNGQETQYF. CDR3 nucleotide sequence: TGTGCCAGCAGCATTAGGAGGAATGGACAAGAGACCCAGTACTTC.

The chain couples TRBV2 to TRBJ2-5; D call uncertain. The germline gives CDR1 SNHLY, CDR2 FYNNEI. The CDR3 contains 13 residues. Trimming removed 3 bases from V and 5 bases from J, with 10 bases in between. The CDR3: CASSERLWETQYF. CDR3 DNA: TGTGCCAGCAGTGAGAGGTTATGGGAGACCCAGTACTTC.

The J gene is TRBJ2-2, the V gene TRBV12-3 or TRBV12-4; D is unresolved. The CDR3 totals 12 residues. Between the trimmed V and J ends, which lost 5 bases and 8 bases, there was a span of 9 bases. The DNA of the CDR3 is TGTGCCAGCAGTCCCCCGAGGGGGGAGCTGTTTTTT. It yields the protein CASSPPRGELFF.

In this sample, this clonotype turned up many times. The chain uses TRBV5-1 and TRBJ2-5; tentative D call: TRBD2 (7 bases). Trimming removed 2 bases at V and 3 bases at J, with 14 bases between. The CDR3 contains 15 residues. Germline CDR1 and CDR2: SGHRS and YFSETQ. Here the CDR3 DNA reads TGCGCCAGCAGCTTAGGGGGGGCGGGAGAAGAGACCCAGTACTTC. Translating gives CASSLGGAGEETQYF.

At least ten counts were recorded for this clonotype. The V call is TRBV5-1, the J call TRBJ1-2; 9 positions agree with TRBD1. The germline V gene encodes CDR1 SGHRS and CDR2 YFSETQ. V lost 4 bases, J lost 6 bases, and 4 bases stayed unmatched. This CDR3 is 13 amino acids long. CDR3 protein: CASSRTGVDGYTF. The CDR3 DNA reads TGCGCCAGCAGCCGGACAGGGGTTGATGGCTACACCTTC.

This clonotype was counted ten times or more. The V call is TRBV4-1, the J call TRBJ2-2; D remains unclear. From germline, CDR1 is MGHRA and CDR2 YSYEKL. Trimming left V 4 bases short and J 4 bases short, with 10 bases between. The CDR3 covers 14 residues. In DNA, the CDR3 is TGCGCCAGCAGCCCATCCACCTTCACCGGGGAGCTGTTTTTT. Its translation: CASSPSTFTGELFF.

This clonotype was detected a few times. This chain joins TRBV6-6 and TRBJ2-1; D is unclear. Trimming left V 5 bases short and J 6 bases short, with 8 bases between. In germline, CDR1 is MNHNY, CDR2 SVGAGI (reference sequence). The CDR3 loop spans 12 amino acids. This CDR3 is CASSQVVNEQFF. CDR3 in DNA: TGTGCCAGCAGTCAGGTAGTCAATGAGCAGTTCTTC.

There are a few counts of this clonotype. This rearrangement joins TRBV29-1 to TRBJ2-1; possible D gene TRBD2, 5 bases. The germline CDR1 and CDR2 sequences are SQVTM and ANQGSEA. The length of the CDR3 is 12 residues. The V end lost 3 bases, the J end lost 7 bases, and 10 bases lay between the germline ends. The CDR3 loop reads CSVDGIWNEQFF. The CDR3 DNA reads TGCAGCGTTGACGGGATTTGGAATGAGCAGTTCTTC.

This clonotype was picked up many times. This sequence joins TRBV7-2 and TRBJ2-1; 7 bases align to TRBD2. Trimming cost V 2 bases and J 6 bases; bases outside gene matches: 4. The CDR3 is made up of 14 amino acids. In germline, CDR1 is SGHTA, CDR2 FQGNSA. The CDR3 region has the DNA TGTGCCAGCAGCTTATGGGAGGGAATCAATGAGCAGTTCTTC. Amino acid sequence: CASSLWEGINEQFF. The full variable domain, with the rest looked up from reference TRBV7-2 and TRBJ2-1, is GAGVSQSPSNKVTEKGKDVELRCDPISGHTALYWYRQSLGQGLEFLIYFQGNSAPDKSGLPSDRFSAERTGGSVSTLTIQRTQQEDSAVYLCASSLWEGINEQFFGPGTRLTVL.

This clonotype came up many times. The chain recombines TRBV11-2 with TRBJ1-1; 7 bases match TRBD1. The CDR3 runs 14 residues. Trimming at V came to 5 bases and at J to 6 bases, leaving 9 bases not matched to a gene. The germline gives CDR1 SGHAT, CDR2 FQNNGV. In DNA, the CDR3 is TGTGCCAGCAGCCGAACAGGGGTATCGGCTGAAGCTTTCTTT. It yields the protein CASSRTGVSAEAFF. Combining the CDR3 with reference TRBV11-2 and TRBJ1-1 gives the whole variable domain EAGVAQSPRYKIIEKRQSVAFWCNPISGHATLYWYQQILGQGPKLLIQFQNNGVVDDSQLPKDRFSAERLKGVDSTLKIQPAKLEDSAVYLCASSRTGVSAEAFFGQGTRLTVV.

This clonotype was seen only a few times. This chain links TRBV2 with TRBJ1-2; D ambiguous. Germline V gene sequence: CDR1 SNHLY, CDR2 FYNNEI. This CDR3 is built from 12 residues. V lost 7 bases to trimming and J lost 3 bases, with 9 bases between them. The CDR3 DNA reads TGTGCCAGCATTGGAGTCGACTATGGCTACACCTTC. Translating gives CASIGVDYGYTF. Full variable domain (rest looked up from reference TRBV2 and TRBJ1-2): EPEVTQTPSHQVTQMGQEVILRCVPISNHLYFYWYRQILGQKVEFLVSFYNNEISEKSEIFDDQFSVERPDGSNFTLKIRSTKLEDSAMYFCASIGVDYGYTFGSGTRLTVV.

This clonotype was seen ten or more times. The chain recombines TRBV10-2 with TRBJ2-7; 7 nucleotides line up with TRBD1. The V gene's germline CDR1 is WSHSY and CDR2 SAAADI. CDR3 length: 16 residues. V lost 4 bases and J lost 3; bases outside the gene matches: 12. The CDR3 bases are TGCGCCAGCAGTGGGTGGACCCTGACAGGGTTCTACGAGCAGTACTTC. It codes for CASSGWTLTGFYEQYF.

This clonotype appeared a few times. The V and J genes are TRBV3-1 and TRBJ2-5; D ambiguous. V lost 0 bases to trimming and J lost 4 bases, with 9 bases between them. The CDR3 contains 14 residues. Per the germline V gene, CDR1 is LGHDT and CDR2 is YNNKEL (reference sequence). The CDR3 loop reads CASSQEPSRETQYF. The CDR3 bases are TGTGCCAGCAGCCAAGAACCTTCGAGAGAGACCCAGTACTTC.

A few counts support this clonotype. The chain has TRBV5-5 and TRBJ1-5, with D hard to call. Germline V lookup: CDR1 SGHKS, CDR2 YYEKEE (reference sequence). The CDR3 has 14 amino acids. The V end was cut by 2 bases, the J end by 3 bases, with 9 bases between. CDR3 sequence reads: CASSLEGYNQPQHF. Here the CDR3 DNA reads TGTGCCAGCAGCTTAGAAGGGTACAATCAGCCCCAGCATTTT.

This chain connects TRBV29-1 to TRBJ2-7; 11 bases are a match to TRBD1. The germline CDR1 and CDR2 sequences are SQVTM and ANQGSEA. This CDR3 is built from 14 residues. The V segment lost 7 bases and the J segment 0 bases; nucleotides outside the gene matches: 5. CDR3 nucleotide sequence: TGCAGCGCCCGGACAGGGGGCGACTCCTACGAGCAGTACTTC. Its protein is CSARTGGDSYEQYF.

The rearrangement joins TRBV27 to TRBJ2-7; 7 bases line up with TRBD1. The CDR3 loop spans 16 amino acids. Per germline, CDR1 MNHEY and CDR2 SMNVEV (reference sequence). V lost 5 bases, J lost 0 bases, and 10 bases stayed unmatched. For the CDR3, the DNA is TGTGCCAGCAGTCCAAACCCGGGACAGTTCTCCTACGAGCAGTACTTC. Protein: CASSPNPGQFSYEQYF.

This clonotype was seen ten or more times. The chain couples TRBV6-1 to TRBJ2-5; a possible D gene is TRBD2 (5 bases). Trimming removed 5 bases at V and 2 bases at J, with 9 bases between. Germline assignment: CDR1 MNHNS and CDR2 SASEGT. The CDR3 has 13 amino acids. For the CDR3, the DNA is TGTGCCAGCAGTCGGACTGTTCAAGAGACCCAGTACTTC. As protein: CASSRTVQETQYF.

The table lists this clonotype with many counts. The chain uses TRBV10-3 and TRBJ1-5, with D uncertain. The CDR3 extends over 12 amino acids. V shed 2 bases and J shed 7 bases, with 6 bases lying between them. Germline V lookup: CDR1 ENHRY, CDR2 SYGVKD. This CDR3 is CAISEPNQPQHF. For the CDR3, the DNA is TGTGCCATCAGTGAGCCGAACCAGCCCCAGCATTTT.

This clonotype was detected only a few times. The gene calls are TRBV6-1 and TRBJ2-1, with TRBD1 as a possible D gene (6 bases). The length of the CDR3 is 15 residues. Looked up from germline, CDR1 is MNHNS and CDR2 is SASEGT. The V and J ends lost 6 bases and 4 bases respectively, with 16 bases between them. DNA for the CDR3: TGTGCCAGCAGCAAGGGGGACCAGGGGTACAATGAGCAGTTCTTC. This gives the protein CASSKGDQGYNEQFF.

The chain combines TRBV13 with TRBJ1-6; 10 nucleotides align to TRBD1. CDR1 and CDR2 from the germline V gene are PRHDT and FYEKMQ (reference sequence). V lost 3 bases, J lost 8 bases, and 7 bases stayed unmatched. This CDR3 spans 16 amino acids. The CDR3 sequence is CASSFFPGTGDSPLHF. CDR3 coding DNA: TGTGCCAGCAGCTTCTTCCCCGGGACAGGGGATTCACCCCTCCACTTT.

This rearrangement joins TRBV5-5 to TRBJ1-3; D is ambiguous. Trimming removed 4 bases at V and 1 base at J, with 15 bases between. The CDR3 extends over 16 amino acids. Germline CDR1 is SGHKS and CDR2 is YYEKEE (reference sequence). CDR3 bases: TGTGCCAGCAGCCCCTCCCCCCGCAATTCTGGAAACACCATATATTTT. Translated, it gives CASSPSPRNSGNTIYF.

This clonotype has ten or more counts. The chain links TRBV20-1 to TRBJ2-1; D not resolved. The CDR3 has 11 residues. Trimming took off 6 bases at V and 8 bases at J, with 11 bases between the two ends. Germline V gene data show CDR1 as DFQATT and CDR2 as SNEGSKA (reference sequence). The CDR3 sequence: CSAGPRDEQFF. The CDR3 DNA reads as TGCAGTGCAGGGCCCCGCGATGAGCAGTTCTTC.

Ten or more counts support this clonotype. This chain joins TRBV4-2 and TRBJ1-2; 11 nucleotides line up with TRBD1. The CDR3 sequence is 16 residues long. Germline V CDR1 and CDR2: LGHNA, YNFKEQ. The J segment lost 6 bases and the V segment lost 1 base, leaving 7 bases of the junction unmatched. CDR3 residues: CASSQGDRGNKDGYTF. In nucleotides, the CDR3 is TGTGCCAGCAGCCAAGGGGACAGGGGGAATAAGGATGGCTACACCTTC.